This TCR beta chain was recovered during a study of a mutant IDH1 vaccine in newly diagnosed glioma. Study details: Before enrollment, the patients had been treated with radiotherapy alone, temozolomide alone, or both together. Most of them had received both.

Time point given: baseline, week 1 (first vaccination visit). Treatment meaning: pre-vaccination baseline after standard-of-care therapy. The method was immunoSEQ multiplex PCR; TCRdb's version includes in-frame clones alone and lacks a portion of them. Seen here are 45,000 to 55,000 clones, more than 80% observed once, and the top ten hold around 2.5%. The CDR3 runs to 14 residues. V trimming: 6 bases; J trimming: 3 bases; junction bases outside the gene matches: 6. The germline CDR1 and CDR2 sequences are MNHEY and SMNVEV (reference sequence). This rearrangement joins TRBV27 to TRBJ2-3, with 7 bases lining up with TRBD1. The receptor comes from a man aged 35-49 years with glioma. The source material was PBMCs, sampled from a glioma patient treated with radiotherapy, temozolomide or both. CDR3 residues: CASRPQGRTDTQYF. The CDR3 DNA is TGTGCCAGCAGACCACAGGGGAGAACAGATACGCAGTATTTT.